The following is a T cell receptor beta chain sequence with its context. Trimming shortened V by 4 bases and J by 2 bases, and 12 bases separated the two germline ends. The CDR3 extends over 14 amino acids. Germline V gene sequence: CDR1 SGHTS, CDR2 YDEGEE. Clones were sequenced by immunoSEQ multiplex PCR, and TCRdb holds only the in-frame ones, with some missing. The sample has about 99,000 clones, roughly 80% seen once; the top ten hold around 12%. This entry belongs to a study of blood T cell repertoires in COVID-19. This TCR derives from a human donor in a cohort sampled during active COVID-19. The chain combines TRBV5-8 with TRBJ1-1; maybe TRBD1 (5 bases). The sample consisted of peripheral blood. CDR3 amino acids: CASSKGLYNTEAFF. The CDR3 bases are TGTGCCAGCAGCAAGGGACTATACAACACTGAAGCTTTCTTT. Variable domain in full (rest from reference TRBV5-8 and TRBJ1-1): EAGVTQSPTHLIKTRGQQATLRCSPISGHTSVYWYQQALGLGLQFLLWYDEGEERNRGNFPPRFSGRQFPNYSSELNVNALELEDSALYLCASSKGLYNTEAFFGQGTRLTVV.